This record covers a single TCR beta chain. What it binds is unknown. These data come from a study of monozygotic twins with inflammatory bowel disease. General study results and limits: T cell subtypes were not distinguishable in this analysis. By inverse Simpson index, TCRbeta diversity was lower in IBD patients than in healthy co-twins.

Via template switching, UMIs carrying a 6-nucleotide sample barcode were introduced. TCRdb reprocessed the 5' RACE reads, with one entry per CDR3 protein and no DNA. This sample contains more than 350,000 distinct CDR3 sequences. This CDR3 spans 15 amino acids. The germline V gene has CDR1 DFQATT and CDR2 SNEGSKA (reference sequence). Sequencing input: blood. The chain recombines TRBV20-1 with TRBJ2-7; without DNA, the TCRdb call of TRBD1 cannot be checked. This TCR was recovered from a human donor with ulcerative colitis or Crohn's disease, or a healthy co-twin of an affected twin (not recorded which). CDR3 loop: CSAPDPGTGHYEQYF.